This entry lists 25 T cell receptor beta chains sequenced from one sample in a study of CDR3 diversity in severe acne. TCRdb analysed the PCR reads with MiXCR anew, one entry per CDR3 protein. The sample yields 65,000 to 95,000 distinct CDR3 sequences, around 53% seen once. Material: blood. Receptors originate from a male donor in good health, without acne.

The chain couples TRBV7-2 to TRBJ2-7; no clear D. Trimming took 3 bases from V and 6 from J, leaving 9 bases between them. Germline V gene data show CDR1 as SGHTA and CDR2 as FQGNSA. The CDR3 is 12 residues long. The CDR3 region has the DNA TGTGCCAGCAGCTTCCCCAGGACCGAGCAGTACTTC. Its protein product is CASSFPRTEQYF.

A word on this clonotype: A read error may account for a junction end that differs from germline. The V and J genes are TRBV18 and TRBJ1-1; no definite D call. This CDR3 spans 13 amino acids. Germline-derived CDR1 and CDR2 are KGHSH and LQKENI. CDR3 amino acids: CASSRGSNTEAFF. The CDR3 DNA reads TGTGCCAGCTCACGGGGTTCGAACACTGAAGCTTTCTTC.

The table lists this clonotype with a few counts. The chain employs TRBV5-8 and TRBJ2-5, with a possible D match to TRBD1 (5 bases). Trimming removed 2 bases from V and 5 bases from J, with 10 bases in between. The CDR3 is 13 amino acids. Germline-derived CDR1 and CDR2 are SGHTS and YDEGEE. CDR3 nucleotides: TGTGCCAGCAGCTTCGACAGAGACGAGACCCAGTACTTC. Residues: CASSFDRDETQYF.

The chain links TRBV7-9 to TRBJ2-7, with D tentatively TRBD1 (6 bases). This CDR3 has 16 residues. Germline lookup yields CDR1 SEHNR and CDR2 FQNEAQ (reference sequence). V was clipped by 5 bases and J by 0 bases, with 17 bases between them. DNA of the CDR3: TGTGCCAGCAGCCGATGGGACACCGAGAGCTCCTACGAGCAGTACTTC. The encoded protein is CASSRWDTESSYEQYF. Full variable domain (missing parts from reference TRBV7-9 and TRBJ2-7): DTGVSQNPRHKITKRGQNVTFRCDPISEHNRLYWYRQTLGQGPEFLTYFQNEAQLEKSRLLSDRFSAERPKGSFSTLEIQRTEQGDSAMYLCASSRWDTESSYEQYFGPGTRLTVT.

The V gene is TRBV20-1, the J gene TRBJ2-3, with TRBD2 identical over 14 bases. From germline, CDR1 is DFQATT and CDR2 SNEGSKA (reference sequence). The CDR3 sequence is 17 residues long. V lost 5 bases and J lost 0; bases outside the gene matches: 7. Here the CDR3 reads CSAAAGTSGGSTDTQYF. The DNA of the CDR3 is TGCAGTGCTGCCGCCGGGACTAGCGGGGGTAGCACAGATACGCAGTATTTT.

Note on this clonotype: The missing conserved phenylalanine or tryptophan at the end of this CDR3 makes a read error likely. The DNA is left out, because the CDR3 cannot be placed on it with certainty; the CDR3 is given as TCRdb lists it. The rearrangement uses TRBV7-2 and TRBJ2-3; the DNA was not compared with TRBD2, the D call given in the table. Inclusive of both ends, the CDR3 amounts to 18 amino acids. CDR1 and CDR2 from the germline V gene are SGHTA and FQGNSA. CDR3: CASSRSLAATTYEQYFGP.

About this clonotype: The junction does not match germline at one end; this may be a read error. The chain carries TRBV10-3 and TRBJ2-2; 7 bases fit TRBD1. CDR3 length equals 17 residues. Germline assignment: CDR1 ENHRY and CDR2 SYGVKD. CDR3 in DNA: TGTGCCAGCAGGACAGGCCGAGCCGCGTTGAACACCGGGGAGCCGTTTTTT. This translates into CASRTGRAALNTGEPFF.

The chain employs TRBV20-1 and TRBJ2-7, with D maybe TRBD2 (7 bases). The germline V gene encodes CDR1 DFQATT and CDR2 SNEGSKA (reference sequence). Trimming took 4 bases from V and 2 from J, leaving 12 bases between them. The CDR3 is 13 amino acids. CDR3 residues: CSAKRGGAYEQYF. As DNA, the CDR3 is TGCAGTGCTAAAAGAGGGGGGGCCTACGAGCAGTACTTC.

This clonotype was seen many times. V and J are TRBV28 and TRBJ1-5; 10 bases map to TRBD1. Unmatched junction bases numbered 2, after V lost 2 bases and J lost 7 bases. The CDR3 has 14 amino acids. Germline V gene lookup returns CDR1 MDHEN and CDR2 SYDVKM. Written as DNA, the CDR3 is TGTGCCAGCAGTTTAGACAGGGGGCGGCAGCCCCAGCATTTT. Translated: CASSLDRGRQPQHF.

This clonotype was found many times. This chain joins TRBV18 and TRBJ2-5; D might be TRBD2 (5 bases). Between the trimmed V and J ends, which lost 3 bases and 5 bases, there was a span of 13 bases. CDR1 is KGHSH and CDR2 is LQKENI in the germline V gene. There are 14 residues in the CDR3. CDR3 DNA: TGTGCCAGCTCACCTACGGGGTTGGAGGAGACCCAGTACTTC. The encoded protein is CASSPTGLEETQYF.

This clonotype was seen ten or more times. The chain joins TRBV15 to TRBJ1-1; unclear D gene. There are 15 residues in the CDR3. The germline V and J ends were trimmed by 0 bases and 1 base, with 9 bases remaining between them. CDR1 is LNHNV and CDR2 is YYDKDF in the germline V gene (reference sequence). The CDR3 reads CATSRDRTENTEAFF. The CDR3 coding sequence is TGTGCCACCAGCAGAGACCGGACGGAGAACACTGAAGCTTTCTTT.

The chain recombines TRBV20-1 with TRBJ2-5; weak D call: TRBD1 (6 bases). The CDR3 is 13 residues long. The V and J ends lost 7 bases and 0 bases respectively, with 12 bases between them. Germline lookup yields CDR1 DFQATT and CDR2 SNEGSKA (reference sequence). Here the CDR3 DNA reads TGCAGTGATTCGAGGGGGAACCAAGAGACCCAGTACTTC. Its protein product is CSDSRGNQETQYF.

This clonotype appeared a few times. The V call is TRBV5-8, the J call TRBJ2-3; D is unclear. Germline values: CDR1 SGHTS, CDR2 YDEGEE. The V and J ends lost 4 bases and 0 bases respectively, with 12 bases between them. The CDR3 is 15 amino acids. This chain's CDR3 is CASSPRHTSTDTQYF. In DNA, the CDR3 is TGTGCCAGCAGCCCCCGCCACACTAGCACAGATACGCAGTATTTT.

As for this clonotype: It is likely a read error, because the conserved phenylalanine at the end of the CDR3 is missing. The DNA is left out, because the CDR3 cannot be placed on it with certainty; the CDR3 is given as TCRdb lists it. The chain employs TRBV20-1 and TRBJ2-6; the DNA was not compared with TRBD1, the D call given in the table. The CDR3 numbers 8 amino acids, ends counted. Germline V gene sequence: CDR1 DFQATT, CDR2 SNEGSKA (reference sequence). The CDR3 region is CSAGGSGT.

The rearrangement links TRBV20-1 to TRBJ2-1; 11 bases agree with TRBD2. V dropped 5 bases and J dropped 9; count of bases not matched to a gene: 9. CDR1 is DFQATT and CDR2 is SNEGSKA in the germline V gene (reference sequence). The CDR3 has 14 amino acids. The DNA for the CDR3 is TGCAGTGCTTTGACTAGCGGGAATGAAGGTGAGCAGTTCTTC. Encoded protein: CSALTSGNEGEQFF.

The rearrangement uses TRBV5-5 and TRBJ2-7, with TRBD2 identical over 11 bases. J gave up 6 bases and V 0 bases, and 5 bases lay outside the gene matches. CDR3 length: 15 amino acids. CDR1 and CDR2 from the germline V gene are SGHKS and YYEKEE (reference sequence). CDR3 sequence (DNA): TGTGCCAGCAGCTTGGTACTAGCGGGAGCCTCCGAGCAGTACTTC. Translation gives CASSLVLAGASEQYF.

The table lists this clonotype with many counts. The chain is built from TRBV20-1 and TRBJ2-4; a weak D match, TRBD1 (6 bases). Trimming took 2 bases from V and 6 from J, leaving 17 bases between them. The length of the CDR3 is 15 residues. From germline, CDR1 is DFQATT and CDR2 SNEGSKA (reference sequence). In DNA form, the CDR3 reads TGCAGTGCTAGAAGATCCGCGGAAGGGGGAAACATTCAGTACTTC. Encoded protein: CSARRSAEGGNIQYF.

This clonotype was detected ten times or more. The chain couples TRBV5-1 to TRBJ2-1, with 11 bases that match TRBD2. The CDR3 covers 20 residues. With 4 bases clipped from V and 1 base from J, the junction kept 16 bases outside the gene matches. From germline, CDR1 is SGHRS and CDR2 YFSETQ. CDR3 coding DNA: TGCGCCAGCAGCACAATCACGGGGCTAGCGGGAGGATTTTCCTACAATGAGCAGTTCTTC. Amino acids: CASSTITGLAGGFSYNEQFF.

The V call is TRBV9, the J call TRBJ2-7; no reliable D call. Germline loops: CDR1 SGDLS, CDR2 YYNGEE. V shed 0 bases and J shed 7 bases, with 11 bases lying between them. The CDR3 is made up of 13 amino acids. The CDR3 DNA reads as TGTGCCAGCAGCGTAGAATCCACGGGTGAGCAGTACTTC. Translation gives CASSVESTGEQYF.

The chain uses TRBV7-2 and TRBJ2-4, with 7 bases matching TRBD1. Germline V gives CDR1 SGHTA, CDR2 FQGNSA. The CDR3 has 12 amino acids. V gave up 7 bases and J gave up 9 bases; unmatched junction bases: 6. CDR3 protein: CASTTGFGIQYF. CDR3 sequence (DNA): TGTGCCAGCACGACAGGGTTCGGCATTCAGTACTTC.

The rearrangement links TRBV20-1 to TRBJ2-5; the D is unclear. There are 12 residues in the CDR3. V lost 4 bases and J lost 2, with 8 bases in between. Per germline, CDR1 DFQATT and CDR2 SNEGSKA (reference sequence). The CDR3 is CSAKTPQETQYF. The CDR3, as DNA: TGCAGTGCTAAGACCCCTCAAGAGACCCAGTACTTC.

This clonotype came up once. CDR3 residues: CASREGGGYGYTF. CDR3 nucleotide sequence: TGTGCCAGCAGGGAGGGAGGAGGCTATGGCTACACCTTC. V gene TRBV2 combines with J gene TRBJ1-2; D unclear. The V and J ends lost 6 bases and 4 bases respectively, with 12 bases between them. The CDR3 is made up of 13 amino acids. Germline values: CDR1 SNHLY, CDR2 FYNNEI.

This clonotype appeared many times. This sequence joins TRBV7-7 and TRBJ2-5, with TRBD2 identical over 9 bases. CDR3 length: 12 amino acids. The ends lost 10 bases at V and 5 bases at J; junction bases unmatched: 5. Germline V gives CDR1 SSHAT, CDR2 FNYEAQ (reference sequence). Here the CDR3 reads CATAGGVETQYF. In DNA, the CDR3 is TGTGCCACCGCGGGGGGGGTGGAGACCCAGTACTTC.

This clonotype was found many times. This chain connects TRBV28 to TRBJ2-7, with a possible D match to TRBD1 (5 bases). V shed 5 bases and J shed 3 bases, with 11 bases lying between them. Germline loops: CDR1 MDHEN, CDR2 SYDVKM. The CDR3 extends over 13 amino acids. This chain's CDR3 is CASSGAPLYEQYF. The CDR3, as DNA: TGTGCCAGCAGTGGGGCTCCCCTCTACGAGCAGTACTTC.

Notes on this clonotype: A much larger clonotype is one base distant, so this may be a read error. The rearrangement uses TRBV30 and TRBJ1-3; D unclear. The V gene lost 8 bases and the J gene lost 0 bases, with 11 bases spanning the gap. The CDR3 covers 13 residues. CDR1 and CDR2 (germline): GTSNPN, SVGIG (reference sequence). The CDR3 sequence: CASSRLSGNTIYF. In nucleotides, the CDR3 is TGTGCCAGCAGCCGACTCTCTGGAAACACCATATATTTT.